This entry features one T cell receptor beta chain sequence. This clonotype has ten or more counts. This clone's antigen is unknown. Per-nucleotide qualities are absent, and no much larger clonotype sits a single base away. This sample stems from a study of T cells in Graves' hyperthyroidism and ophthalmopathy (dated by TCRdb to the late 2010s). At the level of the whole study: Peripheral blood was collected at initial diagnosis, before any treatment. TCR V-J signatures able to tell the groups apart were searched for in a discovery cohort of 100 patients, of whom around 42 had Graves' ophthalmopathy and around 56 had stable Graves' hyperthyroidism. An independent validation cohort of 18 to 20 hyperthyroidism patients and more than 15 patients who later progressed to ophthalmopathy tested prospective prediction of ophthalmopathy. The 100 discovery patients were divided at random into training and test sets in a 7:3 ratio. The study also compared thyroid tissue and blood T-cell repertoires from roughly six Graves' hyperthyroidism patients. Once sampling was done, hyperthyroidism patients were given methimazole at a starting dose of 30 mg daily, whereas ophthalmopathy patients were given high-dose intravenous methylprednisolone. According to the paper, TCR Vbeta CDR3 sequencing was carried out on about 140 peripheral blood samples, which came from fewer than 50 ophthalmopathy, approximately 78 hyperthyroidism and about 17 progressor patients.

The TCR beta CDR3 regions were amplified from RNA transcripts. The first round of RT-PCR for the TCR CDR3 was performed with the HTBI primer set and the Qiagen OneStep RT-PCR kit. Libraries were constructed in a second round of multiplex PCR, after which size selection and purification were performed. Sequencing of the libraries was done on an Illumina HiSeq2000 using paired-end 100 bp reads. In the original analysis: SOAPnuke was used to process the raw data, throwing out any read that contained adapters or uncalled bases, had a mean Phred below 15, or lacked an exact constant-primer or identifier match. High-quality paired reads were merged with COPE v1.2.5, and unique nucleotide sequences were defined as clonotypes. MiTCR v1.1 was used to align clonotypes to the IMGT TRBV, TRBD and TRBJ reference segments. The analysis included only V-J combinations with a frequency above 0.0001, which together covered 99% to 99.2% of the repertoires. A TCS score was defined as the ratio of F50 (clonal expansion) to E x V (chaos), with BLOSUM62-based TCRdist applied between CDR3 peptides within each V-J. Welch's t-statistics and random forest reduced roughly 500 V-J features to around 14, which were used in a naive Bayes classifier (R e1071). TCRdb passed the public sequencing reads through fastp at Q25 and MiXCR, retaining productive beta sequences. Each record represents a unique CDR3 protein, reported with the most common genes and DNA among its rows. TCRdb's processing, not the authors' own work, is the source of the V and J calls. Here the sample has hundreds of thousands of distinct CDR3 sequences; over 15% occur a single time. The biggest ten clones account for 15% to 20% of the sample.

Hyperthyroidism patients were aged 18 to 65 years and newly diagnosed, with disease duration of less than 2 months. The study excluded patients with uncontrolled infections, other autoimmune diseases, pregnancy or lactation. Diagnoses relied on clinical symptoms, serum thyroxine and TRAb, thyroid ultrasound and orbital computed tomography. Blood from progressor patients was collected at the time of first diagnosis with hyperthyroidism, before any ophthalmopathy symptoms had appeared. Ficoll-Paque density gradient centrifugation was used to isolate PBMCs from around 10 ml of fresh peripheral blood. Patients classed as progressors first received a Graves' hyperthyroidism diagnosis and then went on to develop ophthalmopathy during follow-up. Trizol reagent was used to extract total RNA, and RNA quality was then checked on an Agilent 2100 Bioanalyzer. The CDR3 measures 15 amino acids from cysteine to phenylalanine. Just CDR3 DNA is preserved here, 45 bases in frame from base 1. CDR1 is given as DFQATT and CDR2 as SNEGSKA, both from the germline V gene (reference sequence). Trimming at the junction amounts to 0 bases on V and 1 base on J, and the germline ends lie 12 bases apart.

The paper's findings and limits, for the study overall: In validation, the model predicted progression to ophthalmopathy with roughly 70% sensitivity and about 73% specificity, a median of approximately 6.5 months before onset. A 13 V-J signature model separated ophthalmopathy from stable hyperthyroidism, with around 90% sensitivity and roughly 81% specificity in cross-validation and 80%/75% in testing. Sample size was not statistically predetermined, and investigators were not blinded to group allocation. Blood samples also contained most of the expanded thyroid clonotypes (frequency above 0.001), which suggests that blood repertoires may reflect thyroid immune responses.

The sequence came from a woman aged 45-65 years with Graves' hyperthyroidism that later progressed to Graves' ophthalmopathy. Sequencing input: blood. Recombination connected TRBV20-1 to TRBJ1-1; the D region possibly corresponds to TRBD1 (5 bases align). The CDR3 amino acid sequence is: CSARDWRQKNTEAFF. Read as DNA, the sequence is TGCAGTGCTAGAGATTGGAGACAGAAGAACACTGAAGCTTTCTTT.